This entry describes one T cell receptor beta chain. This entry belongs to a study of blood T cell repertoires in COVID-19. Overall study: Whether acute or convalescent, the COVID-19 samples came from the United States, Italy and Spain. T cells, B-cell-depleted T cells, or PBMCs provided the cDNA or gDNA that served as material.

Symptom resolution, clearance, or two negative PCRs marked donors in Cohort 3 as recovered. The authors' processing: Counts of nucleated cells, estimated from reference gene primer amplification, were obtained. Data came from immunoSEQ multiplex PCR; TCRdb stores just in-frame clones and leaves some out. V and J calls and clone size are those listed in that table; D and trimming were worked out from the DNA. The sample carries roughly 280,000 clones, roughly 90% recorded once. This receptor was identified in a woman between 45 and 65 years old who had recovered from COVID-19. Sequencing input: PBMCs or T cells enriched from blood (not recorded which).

The CDR3 spells CASSPLPRGGNQPQHF. The DNA of the CDR3 is TGTGCCAGCTCACCACTTCCCAGGGGCGGCAATCAGCCCCAGCATTTT. V gene TRBV18 combines with J gene TRBJ1-5, with D perhaps TRBD1 (6 bases). V gave up 1 base and J gave up 2 bases, with 12 bases separating them. This CDR3 is 16 amino acids long. CDR1 and CDR2 (germline): KGHSH, LQKENI.